These T cell receptor beta chains were read from a single sample in a study of response to subunit inactivated influenza vaccine. TCRdb analysed the RT-PCR reads with MiXCR anew, one entry per CDR3 protein. The profile covers around 180,000 distinct CDR3 sequences, with around a tenth appearing a single time and under 13% taken by the ten largest. This specimen was non-naive T cells sorted from PBMCs, taken on the day of vaccination. The receptors were gathered from a man in his forties or fifties who received an inactivated influenza vaccine. The CDR3 runs from the conserved cysteine through the conserved F or W. Fields, in order: D gene, clone size, J gene, V gene, CDR3 protein, CDR3 DNA. D genes are given only for firm matches. Only some rows state a clone size, as once, few, many or a class for expanded clones.

>TRBD1|few|TRBJ2-7|TRBV5-1
CASSNRDRAGTYEQYF
TGCGCCAGCAGTAACCGGGACAGGGCGGGGACCTACGAGCAGTACTTC
>TRBD2|many|TRBJ2-5|TRBV5-1
CASSLTQTSGKETQYF
TGCGCCAGCAGCTTGACCCAGACTAGCGGAAAAGAGACCCAGTACTTC
>.|many|TRBJ2-4|TRBV7-2
CASSAATGRNIQYF
TGTGCCAGCAGTGCCGCCACGGGGCGGAACATTCAGTACTTC
>.|few|TRBJ2-1|TRBV27
CASTPGAGVANEQFF
TGTGCCAGTACGCCGGGGGCGGGAGTGGCCAATGAGCAGTTCTTC
>.|few|TRBJ2-7|TRBV21-1
CASSEGGGLESSYEQYF
TGTGCCAGCAGCGAGGGGGGAGGACTCGAAAGCTCCTACGAGCAGTACTTC
>.|many|TRBJ2-2|TRBV5-4
CASSSLVTGELFF
TGTGCCAGCAGCTCTTTAGTCACCGGGGAGCTGTTTTTT
>TRBD1|few|TRBJ2-2|TRBV9
CASSVVGTGVGTGELFF
TGTGCCAGCAGCGTAGTAGGGACAGGGGTAGGCACCGGGGAGCTGTTTTTT
>TRBD2|.|TRBJ2-1|TRBV30
CAWNTGGPYNEQFF
TGTGCCTGGAATACGGGGGGTCCCTACAATGAGCAGTTCTTC
>.|many|TRBJ2-3|TRBV7-2
CASSLQPGLSTDTQYF
TGTGCCAGCAGCTTACAACCGGGACTCTCAACAGATACGCAGTATTTT
>.|.|TRBJ1-3|TRBV20-1
CSAPLSGNTIYF
TGCAGTGCCCCCCTCTCTGGAAACACCATATATTTT
>TRBD2|few|TRBJ2-3|TRBV11-2
CASSQTSQGTSRTDTQYF
TGTGCCAGCAGCCAAACATCACAGGGGACTAGCCGGACAGATACGCAGTATTTT
>TRBD2|.|TRBJ2-7|TRBV5-8
CASSLISGRAGEQYF
TGTGCCAGCAGCTTGATTAGCGGGAGGGCCGGCGAGCAGTACTTC
>.|many|TRBJ1-4|TRBV4-3
CASSQESGLRNEKLFF
TGCGCCAGCAGCCAAGAATCGGGACTGAGAAATGAAAAACTGTTTTTT
>.|few|TRBJ2-5|TRBV27
CASSLYPGNQETQYF
TGTGCCAGCAGTTTATACCCCGGGAACCAAGAGACCCAGTACTTC
>TRBD1|.|TRBJ2-1|TRBV24-1
CATSGMTGTGANEQFF
TGTGCCACCAGTGGAATGACCGGGACAGGGGCGAATGAGCAGTTCTTC
>.|.|TRBJ2-5|TRBV7-3
CASSFGERETQYF
TGTGCCAGCAGCTTTGGTGAACGGGAGACCCAGTACTTC
>TRBD2|few|TRBJ2-2|TRBV29-1
CSVEGLAGVNGELFF
TGCAGCGTTGAAGGACTAGCGGGAGTTAACGGGGAGCTGTTTTTT
>TRBD2|few|TRBJ2-1|TRBV28
CASSLSARGAGGGFF
TGTGCCAGCAGTTTATCGGCCCGGGGTGCGGGAGGAGGGTTCTTC
>.|.|TRBJ2-1|TRBV5-1
CASSFAIADSYNEQFF
TGCGCCAGCAGCTTTGCCATAGCGGATTCCTACAATGAGCAGTTCTTC
>.|many|TRBJ2-7|TRBV7-2
CASKMDRLSYEQYF
TGTGCCAGCAAGATGGACAGACTGAGCTACGAGCAGTACTTC
>.|.|TRBJ1-5|TRBV7-2
CASSPRTSQPQHF
TGTGCCAGCAGCCCAAGGACATCTCAGCCCCAGCATTTT
>.|.|TRBJ1-2|TRBV4-3
CASSQDWTVGGYTF
TGCGCCAGCAGCCAAGATTGGACAGTAGGTGGCTACACCTTC
>TRBD1|.|TRBJ2-7|TRBV11-2
CASSFIQGGDEQYF
TGTGCCAGCAGCTTTATACAGGGGGGCGACGAGCAGTACTTC
>TRBD2|many|TRBJ2-3|TRBV7-9
CASSPRGGVSDTQYF
TGTGCCAGCAGCCCCCGGGGGGGGGTCTCAGATACGCAGTATTTT